Listed below are T cell receptor beta chains from one sample, sequenced in a study of early stage breast cancer tumors. Clones were read by immunoSEQ multiplex PCR, and TCRdb kept only the in-frame ones, dropping some. The profile shows some 7,800 clones, approximately 80% of them singletons. The sequencing input was normal breast tissue next to the tumor. The receptor set was obtained from a person aged 55 to 70 with breast cancer. CDR3s include the opening cysteine and the closing phenylalanine or tryptophan. Fields, in order: J gene, V gene, clone size, D gene, CDR3 protein, CDR3 DNA. D genes are given only for firm matches. Clone size is not always given. Where it is, it says once, few, many or a class for expanded clones.

j_call: TRBJ2-3; v_call: TRBV2; clone_size: few; d_call: TRBD2; cdr3_aa: CASRGGSPTDTQYF; cdr3_nt: TGTGCCAGTCGGGGGGGGTCGCCCACAGATACGCAGTATTTT
j_call: TRBJ2-7; v_call: TRBV14; clone_size: -; d_call: -; cdr3_aa: CASSPTYGIVYEQYF; cdr3_nt: TGTGCCAGCAGCCCCACGTACGGGATAGTCTACGAGCAGTACTTC
j_call: TRBJ2-7; v_call: TRBV19; clone_size: -; d_call: -; cdr3_aa: CASSRTGAHEQYF; cdr3_nt: TGTGCCAGTAGCCGCACGGGGGCCCACGAGCAGTACTTC
j_call: TRBJ1-5; v_call: TRBV19; clone_size: once; d_call: -; cdr3_aa: CASSMNRGNQPQHF; cdr3_nt: TGTGCCAGTAGTATGAACAGGGGCAATCAGCCCCAGCATTTT
j_call: TRBJ1-5; v_call: TRBV7-9; clone_size: -; d_call: -; cdr3_aa: CASSPTGIQPQHF; cdr3_nt: TGTGCCAGCAGCCCCACAGGGATTCAGCCCCAGCATTTT
j_call: TRBJ1-4; v_call: TRBV25-1; clone_size: -; d_call: -; cdr3_aa: CASSSLSEYEKLFF; cdr3_nt: TGTGCCAGCAGTTCCTTGAGCGAGTATGAAAAACTGTTTTTT
j_call: TRBJ1-3; v_call: TRBV6-6; clone_size: -; d_call: -; cdr3_aa: CASRSPTGSSGNTIYF; cdr3_nt: TGTGCCAGCAGATCCCCGACAGGCAGCTCCGGAAACACCATATATTTT
j_call: TRBJ1-1; v_call: TRBV5-1; clone_size: -; d_call: -; cdr3_aa: CASSLGDLPNTEAFF; cdr3_nt: TGCGCCAGCAGCTTGGGGGATTTACCGAACACTGAAGCTTTCTTT
j_call: TRBJ2-7; v_call: TRBV7-6; clone_size: few; d_call: TRBD1; cdr3_aa: CASSYGSGTGNEQYF; cdr3_nt: TGTGCCAGCAGTTATGGTTCCGGGACAGGGAACGAGCAGTACTTC
j_call: TRBJ2-1; v_call: TRBV6-1; clone_size: once; d_call: -; cdr3_aa: CASTEGPSSYNEQFF; cdr3_nt: TGTGCCAGCACGGAGGGGCCAAGCTCCTACAATGAGCAGTTCTTC
j_call: TRBJ2-1; v_call: TRBV27; clone_size: -; d_call: -; cdr3_aa: CASGRGDRMSNEQFF; cdr3_nt: TGTGCCAGCGGGCGGGGGGACAGGATGTCCAATGAGCAGTTCTTC
j_call: TRBJ1-2; v_call: TRBV19; clone_size: -; d_call: -; cdr3_aa: CASSIHLGYGYTF; cdr3_nt: TGTGCCAGTAGTATCCATCTGGGCTATGGCTACACCTTC
j_call: TRBJ1-1; v_call: TRBV5-1; clone_size: -; d_call: -; cdr3_aa: CASSPTRGTEAFF; cdr3_nt: TGCGCCAGCAGCCCTACCCGGGGAACTGAAGCTTTCTTT
j_call: TRBJ1-1; v_call: TRBV5-4; clone_size: -; d_call: -; cdr3_aa: CASSLRGTEAFF; cdr3_nt: TGTGCCAGCAGCTTGAGGGGCACTGAAGCTTTCTTT
j_call: TRBJ2-1; v_call: TRBV6-4; clone_size: -; d_call: -; cdr3_aa: CASSEQGGYNEQFF; cdr3_nt: TGTGCCAGCAGTGAACAGGGAGGCTACAATGAGCAGTTCTTC
j_call: TRBJ2-6; v_call: TRBV6-1; clone_size: -; d_call: -; cdr3_aa: CASSIAGTGANVLTF; cdr3_nt: TGTGCCAGCAGTATTGCAGGGACTGGGGCCAACGTCCTGACTTTC
j_call: TRBJ1-2; v_call: TRBV7-2; clone_size: -; d_call: -; cdr3_aa: CASSLEGRFLYGYTF; cdr3_nt: TGTGCCAGCAGCTTAGAAGGGCGTTTCCTCTATGGCTACACCTTC
j_call: TRBJ1-1; v_call: TRBV29-1; clone_size: -; d_call: -; cdr3_aa: CSVEDGWRNTEAFF; cdr3_nt: TGCAGCGTTGAAGATGGGTGGAGAAACACTGAAGCTTTCTTT
j_call: TRBJ1-4; v_call: TRBV7-2; clone_size: -; d_call: -; cdr3_aa: CASTSSGREKLFF; cdr3_nt: TGTGCCAGCACCTCCTCGGGGCGTGAAAAACTGTTTTTT
j_call: TRBJ1-2; v_call: TRBV5-1; clone_size: -; d_call: -; cdr3_aa: CASSLGRGIYGYTF; cdr3_nt: TGCGCCAGCAGCTTGGGAAGGGGGATCTATGGCTACACCTTC
j_call: TRBJ2-6; v_call: TRBV18; clone_size: -; d_call: -; cdr3_aa: CASSPRQYNTGANVLTF; cdr3_nt: TGTGCCAGCTCACCACGACAGTACAACACTGGGGCCAACGTCCTGACTTTC
j_call: TRBJ2-3; v_call: TRBV19; clone_size: -; d_call: -; cdr3_aa: CASSPPTSFGQYF; cdr3_nt: TGTGCCAGTAGTCCTCCCACGTCGTTTGGGCAGTATTTT
j_call: TRBJ2-3; v_call: TRBV29-1; clone_size: -; d_call: -; cdr3_aa: CSVIDRQAHGPDTQYF; cdr3_nt: TGCAGCGTTATCGACCGACAGGCCCATGGACCAGATACGCAGTATTTT
j_call: TRBJ1-5; v_call: TRBV23-1; clone_size: once; d_call: -; cdr3_aa: CASSQSAGKRQPQHF; cdr3_nt: TGCGCCAGCAGTCAATCGGCCGGGAAGAGGCAGCCCCAGCATTTT
j_call: TRBJ1-2; v_call: TRBV4-2; clone_size: -; d_call: TRBD1; cdr3_aa: CASSQPTDRGKLYGYTF; cdr3_nt: TGTGCCAGCAGCCAACCAACCGACAGGGGAAAGCTCTATGGCTACACCTTC
j_call: TRBJ2-5; v_call: TRBV4-1; clone_size: -; d_call: -; cdr3_aa: CASSRWGPQETQYF; cdr3_nt: TGCGCCAGCAGCCGATGGGGGCCCCAAGAGACCCAGTACTTC
j_call: TRBJ1-1; v_call: TRBV18; clone_size: -; d_call: -; cdr3_aa: CASSPGPARYTDF; cdr3_nt: TGTGCCAGCTCACCCGGGCCAGCAAGATACACAGACTTT
j_call: TRBJ1-2; v_call: TRBV7-9; clone_size: -; d_call: -; cdr3_aa: CASSPGGARGYTF; cdr3_nt: TGTGCCAGCAGCCCGGGAGGGGCTAGGGGCTACACCTTC
j_call: TRBJ2-7; v_call: TRBV20-1; clone_size: -; d_call: -; cdr3_aa: CSAPTSYEQYF; cdr3_nt: TGCAGTGCTCCTACGTCCTACGAGCAGTACTTC
j_call: TRBJ2-7; v_call: TRBV28; clone_size: -; d_call: TRBD2; cdr3_aa: CASRPLGGRVGEQYF; cdr3_nt: TGTGCCAGCAGGCCCCTCGGCGGGAGGGTAGGTGAGCAGTACTTC
j_call: TRBJ1-2; v_call: TRBV6-5; clone_size: once; d_call: TRBD1; cdr3_aa: CASRGTGLNYGYTF; cdr3_nt: TGTGCCAGCAGGGGGACAGGGCTCAACTATGGCTACACCTTC
j_call: TRBJ1-2; v_call: TRBV19; clone_size: few; d_call: -; cdr3_aa: CASSIEVAGNGYTF; cdr3_nt: TGTGCCAGTAGTATAGAAGTAGCGGGGAATGGCTACACCTTC
j_call: TRBJ2-7; v_call: TRBV4-1; clone_size: -; d_call: TRBD1; cdr3_aa: CASSHPGQGADEQYF; cdr3_nt: TGCGCCAGCAGCCACCCGGGACAGGGGGCGGACGAGCAGTACTTC
j_call: TRBJ1-4; v_call: TRBV13; clone_size: medium-sized; d_call: -; cdr3_aa: CASCSFATNEKLFF; cdr3_nt: TGTGCCAGCTGCTCCTTTGCAACTAATGAAAAACTGTTTTTT
j_call: TRBJ2-3; v_call: TRBV4-2; clone_size: -; d_call: -; cdr3_aa: CASSQVKGGRDRTDTQYF; cdr3_nt: TGTGCCAGCAGCCAAGTTAAAGGAGGGCGGGACCGCACAGATACGCAGTATTTT
j_call: TRBJ1-6; v_call: TRBV9; clone_size: few; d_call: -; cdr3_aa: CASGGGQSSYNSPLHF; cdr3_nt: TGTGCCAGCGGAGGGGGGCAAAGCTCCTATAATTCACCCCTCCACTTT
j_call: TRBJ2-7; v_call: TRBV27; clone_size: few; d_call: -; cdr3_aa: CASRLTGRSYEQYF; cdr3_nt: TGTGCCAGCAGACTGACAGGTCGATCCTACGAGCAGTACTTC
j_call: TRBJ2-6; v_call: TRBV18; clone_size: -; d_call: TRBD2; cdr3_aa: CASTPREGSSGANVLTF; cdr3_nt: TGTGCCAGCACTCCACGGGAGGGGAGCTCTGGGGCCAACGTCCTGACTTTC
j_call: TRBJ2-6; v_call: TRBV18; clone_size: once; d_call: -; cdr3_aa: CASSPVASGANVLTF; cdr3_nt: TGTGCCAGCTCACCAGTGGCCTCTGGGGCCAACGTCCTGACTTTC
j_call: TRBJ1-5; v_call: TRBV21-1; clone_size: -; d_call: -; cdr3_aa: CASNKGQGKYSNQPQHF; cdr3_nt: TGTGCCAGCAACAAGGGACAGGGCAAATATAGCAATCAGCCCCAGCATTTT
j_call: TRBJ2-6; v_call: TRBV7-9; clone_size: -; d_call: -; cdr3_aa: CASSLAPTISGANVLTF; cdr3_nt: TGTGCCAGCAGCCTAGCCCCCACCATCTCTGGGGCCAACGTCCTGACTTTC
j_call: TRBJ1-2; v_call: TRBV9; clone_size: -; d_call: -; cdr3_aa: CASSVGGRGSDYGYTF; cdr3_nt: TGTGCCAGCAGCGTAGGGGGCAGGGGTTCGGACTATGGCTACACCTTC
j_call: TRBJ1-1; v_call: TRBV18; clone_size: -; d_call: -; cdr3_aa: CASSPGQNTEAFF; cdr3_nt: TGTGCCAGCTCACCGGGACAGAACACTGAAGCTTTCTTT
j_call: TRBJ2-3; v_call: TRBV5-4; clone_size: -; d_call: TRBD2; cdr3_aa: CASSLVGGRGTDTQYF; cdr3_nt: TGTGCCAGCAGCTTGGTCGGCGGGAGGGGGACAGATACGCAGTATTTT
j_call: TRBJ2-1; v_call: TRBV4-1; clone_size: -; d_call: -; cdr3_aa: CASSHPWDGLGEQFF; cdr3_nt: TGCGCCAGCAGCCACCCCTGGGACGGCCTGGGGGAGCAGTTCTTC
j_call: TRBJ2-7; v_call: TRBV6-1; clone_size: -; d_call: -; cdr3_aa: CASSEYVSYEQYF; cdr3_nt: TGTGCCAGCAGTGAATACGTGTCCTACGAGCAGTACTTC
j_call: TRBJ1-1; v_call: TRBV5-1; clone_size: -; d_call: TRBD1; cdr3_aa: CASRHDYRGLNTEAFF; cdr3_nt: TGCGCCAGCAGACATGACTACAGGGGGCTGAACACTGAAGCTTTCTTT
j_call: TRBJ1-1; v_call: TRBV30; clone_size: -; d_call: -; cdr3_aa: CAWTRLTEAFF; cdr3_nt: TGTGCCTGGACACGGTTGACTGAAGCTTTCTTT
j_call: TRBJ1-3; v_call: TRBV5-4; clone_size: -; d_call: -; cdr3_aa: CASSLDLGVSGNTIYF; cdr3_nt: TGTGCCAGCAGCTTGGACTTAGGCGTGTCTGGAAACACCATATATTTT
j_call: TRBJ2-5; v_call: TRBV11-1; clone_size: -; d_call: TRBD2; cdr3_aa: CASSKTLAGALMQETQYF; cdr3_nt: TGTGCCAGCAGCAAGACCCTAGCGGGGGCCCTCATGCAAGAGACCCAGTACTTC
j_call: TRBJ2-7; v_call: TRBV5-1; clone_size: -; d_call: TRBD1; cdr3_aa: CASSLGTGWEQYF; cdr3_nt: TGCGCCAGCAGCTTGGGGACAGGGTGGGAGCAGTACTTC
j_call: TRBJ2-7; v_call: TRBV6-1; clone_size: -; d_call: -; cdr3_aa: CASSEETGHFSYEQYF; cdr3_nt: TGTGCCAGCAGTGAAGAAACTGGACATTTCTCCTACGAGCAGTACTTC
j_call: TRBJ1-1; v_call: TRBV6-5; clone_size: -; d_call: -; cdr3_aa: CASRVNTEAFF; cdr3_nt: TGTGCCAGCAGGGTGAACACTGAAGCTTTCTTT
j_call: TRBJ2-1; v_call: TRBV6-5; clone_size: -; d_call: -; cdr3_aa: CASRGRGSVNEQFF; cdr3_nt: TGTGCCAGCAGGGGACGGGGCTCGGTCAATGAGCAGTTCTTC
j_call: TRBJ1-2; v_call: TRBV14; clone_size: -; d_call: TRBD1; cdr3_aa: CASSQEGGRGTGYTF; cdr3_nt: TGTGCCAGCAGCCAAGAGGGGGGCAGGGGGACTGGCTACACCTTC
j_call: TRBJ2-3; v_call: TRBV6-1; clone_size: -; d_call: TRBD2; cdr3_aa: CASSEGLAGSDTQYF; cdr3_nt: TGTGCCAGCAGTGAAGGACTAGCGGGGTCAGATACGCAGTATTTT
j_call: TRBJ2-1; v_call: TRBV7-9; clone_size: -; d_call: -; cdr3_aa: CASSLGLGAVFF; cdr3_nt: TGTGCCAGCAGCTTAGGTTTAGGAGCTGTGTTCTTC